The rows below give T cell receptor beta chains drawn from one sample of a study of shared clonotypes between healthy human individuals. Here immunoSEQ multiplex PCR was the method, and the copy in TCRdb shows in-frame clones only, minus some. The data show roughly 330,000 clones, under 80% seen once. The sample comprised memory CD4+ T cells sorted from blood. These receptor sequences come from a man aged 25-45 years in good health. Both conserved end residues are trimmed from each CDR3. A D gene is named only where the DNA matches it firmly.

d_call: TRBD1; v_call: TRBV6-5; cdr3_aa: ASSRQGPWDYGYT
d_call: NA; v_call: TRBV5-1; cdr3_aa: ASINQGTDTQY
d_call: TRBD1; v_call: TRBV5-1; cdr3_aa: ASSFRGRSDEQY
d_call: TRBD1; v_call: TRBV2; cdr3_aa: ASSRPGTGSGEQF
d_call: TRBD2; v_call: TRBV6-5; cdr3_aa: ASSYGPTSYEQF
d_call: NA; v_call: TRBV28; cdr3_aa: ASSSQTSSGLWVEQF
d_call: NA; v_call: TRBV28; cdr3_aa: ASSLVRFATNEKLF
d_call: NA; v_call: TRBV21-1; cdr3_aa: ASNRVLLRDRYNEQF
d_call: NA; v_call: TRBV10-3; cdr3_aa: AISDSTRLGGTDTQY
d_call: NA; v_call: TRBV11-2; cdr3_aa: ASSYSPGGSYGYT
d_call: TRBD1; v_call: TRBV6-5; cdr3_aa: ASSPGGGNGGYT
d_call: NA; v_call: TRBV6-1; cdr3_aa: ASSEEDKLSYNSPLH
d_call: TRBD1; v_call: TRBV7-9; cdr3_aa: ASSEQQGGRTDTQY
d_call: NA; v_call: TRBV27; cdr3_aa: ASSLKGVPYEQY
d_call: NA; v_call: TRBV19; cdr3_aa: ASRERGREKLF
d_call: NA; v_call: TRBV5-1; cdr3_aa: ASSGTLRDNEQF
d_call: NA; v_call: TRBV18; cdr3_aa: ASSNQLNTGELF
d_call: TRBD2; v_call: TRBV28; cdr3_aa: ASSLILGSGAEQY
d_call: TRBD2; v_call: TRBV18; cdr3_aa: ASSSSGRDEQY
d_call: TRBD2; v_call: TRBV6-1; cdr3_aa: ASSESSGMNTGELF
d_call: NA; v_call: TRBV11-1; cdr3_aa: ASSSRRGTGELF
d_call: NA; v_call: TRBV10-3; cdr3_aa: AMASVGNTGELF
d_call: NA; v_call: TRBV7-9; cdr3_aa: ASSGAEAF
d_call: TRBD1; v_call: TRBV11-2; cdr3_aa: ASSLTPGQGRRAF
d_call: NA; v_call: TRBV2; cdr3_aa: ASSGVVGTEAF
d_call: TRBD2; v_call: TRBV28; cdr3_aa: ASSFLGTSGTDTQY
d_call: TRBD1; v_call: TRBV9; cdr3_aa: ARRQGSNQPQH
d_call: NA; v_call: TRBV7-3; cdr3_aa: ASSLLGPPTDTQY
d_call: TRBD2; v_call: TRBV7-2; cdr3_aa: ASSLVTSGMWGELF
d_call: NA; v_call: TRBV27; cdr3_aa: ASGRTRWETQY
d_call: NA; v_call: TRBV28; cdr3_aa: ASMSPGPNYGYT
d_call: NA; v_call: TRBV5-5; cdr3_aa: ASSLGLAKNIQY
d_call: NA; v_call: TRBV11-3; cdr3_aa: ASSLNWGQDTQY
d_call: NA; v_call: TRBV27; cdr3_aa: ASSLFTGLTEAF
d_call: TRBD2; v_call: TRBV10-3; cdr3_aa: AISEASGRADNEQF
d_call: NA; v_call: TRBV19; cdr3_aa: ASSTYPGGSAYEQY
d_call: TRBD2; v_call: TRBV19; cdr3_aa: ASKREGLRTGELF